Sequencing of this T cell receptor (beta chain) was carried out in a study of blood T cell repertoires in COVID-19. Study-wide background: Specimens from acute and convalescent COVID-19 originated in the United States, Italy and Spain.

Source study methods: Reference gene primers were amplified, and this amplification served to estimate nucleated cell counts. Method: immunoSEQ multiplex PCR; TCRdb's copy keeps in-frame clones and lacks some. The V and J calls and the clone size are those of that table, but D and trimming were determined from the DNA. This repertoire shows roughly 72,000 clones, more than 65% found once; its top ten account for approximately 5%. Sequenced sample: peripheral blood. This receptor was obtained from an elderly woman with active or convalescent COVID-19.

In nucleotides, the CDR3 is TGTGCCAGCTCACCACCTTTCGGGACAGGCCCCCACGAGCAGTACTTC. Its translation is CASSPPFGTGPHEQYF. The V and J genes are TRBV18 and TRBJ2-7, with 8 bases matching TRBD1. This CDR3 region has 16 residues. V shed 0 bases and J 5 bases; nucleotides not matched to a gene: 9. Germline-derived CDR1 and CDR2 are KGHSH and LQKENI.